The 22 T cell receptor beta chains below all came from one sample that was sequenced in a study of identical twins. TCRdb called the 5' RACE reads again in MiXCR, with one record for every CDR3 protein. The data contain around 280,000 distinct CDR3 sequences, approximately 8% of them singletons. These data also formed part of another study, on yellow fever vaccine responses in identical twins.

Sequenced input: memory (CD45RO+) T cells sorted from blood. Receptor source: a woman aged 18-35 years in good health.

This clonotype has more than one count but fewer than ten. The V and J genes are TRBV27 and TRBJ1-5, with D perhaps TRBD1 (5 bases). Germline CDR1 reads MNHEY; CDR2 reads SMNVEV (reference sequence). V lost 6 bases and J lost 5, with 17 bases in between. The CDR3 totals 15 residues. CDR3 coding DNA: TGTGCCAGCAGGCGCACCGGGACCCAGGATCAGCCCCAGCATTTT. Translating gives CASRRTGTQDQPQHF.

This clonotype has only a few counts. The rearrangement joins TRBV28 to TRBJ2-1, with D possibly TRBD1 on 6 matching bases. Germline V gene data show CDR1 as MDHEN and CDR2 as SYDVKM. CDR3 length: 16 amino acids. V lost 3 bases and J lost 2, with 14 bases in between. CDR3 DNA: TGTGCCAGCAGTTTCCTAGGACAGAGTCCCTACAATGAGCAGTTCTTC. This codes for CASSFLGQSPYNEQFF.

The chain couples TRBV6-6 to TRBJ2-7; D unresolved. The germline CDR1 and CDR2 sequences are MNHNY and SVGAGI (reference sequence). The V end lost 2 bases, the J end lost 3 bases, and 8 bases lay between the germline ends. The CDR3 consists of 13 residues. The CDR3 bases are TGTGCCAGCAGTTACACCCCCCTCTACGAGCAGTACTTC. It specifies CASSYTPLYEQYF.

This clonotype was seen many times. The V and J genes are TRBV5-1 and TRBJ1-1, with D tentatively TRBD1 (6 bases). The germline V and J ends were trimmed by 3 bases and 0 bases, with 9 bases remaining between them. The CDR3 contains 14 residues. Germline loops: CDR1 SGHRS, CDR2 YFSETQ. The CDR3 protein is CASSSGTMNTEAFF. CDR3 nucleotide sequence: TGCGCCAGCAGCTCCGGGACAATGAACACTGAAGCTTTCTTT.

This clonotype was seen ten or more times. The V and J genes are TRBV29-1 and TRBJ2-2; 11 nucleotides match TRBD1. In germline, CDR1 is SQVTM, CDR2 ANQGSEA. The ends lost 3 bases at V and 6 bases at J; junction bases unmatched: 6. The CDR3 loop spans 15 amino acids. In nucleotides, the CDR3 is TGCAGCGTTGAGGCCCGGACAGGGGGCGCCGGGGAGCTGTTTTTT. Translation: CSVEARTGGAGELFF.

V gene TRBV6-1 combines with J gene TRBJ2-3, with 10 nucleotides matching TRBD2. There are 16 residues in the CDR3. Germline V lookup: CDR1 MNHNS, CDR2 SASEGT. Trimming removed 6 bases from V and 5 bases from J; junction bases left unmatched: 11. This CDR3 reads CASSFFSGGRVDTQYF. CDR3 DNA: TGTGCCAGCAGCTTCTTTAGCGGGGGGAGAGTAGATACGCAGTATTTT.

There are many counts of this clonotype. This chain joins TRBV4-1 and TRBJ2-2; 9 nucleotides match TRBD2. After removal of 11 bases from V and 1 base from J, the junction contained 5 bases not matched to a gene. Germline V gene data show CDR1 as MGHRA and CDR2 as YSYEKL. The CDR3 spans 14 residues. The CDR3 reads CASAAGGNTGELFF. CDR3 nucleotides: TGCGCCTCGGCAGCGGGAGGGAACACCGGGGAGCTGTTTTTT.

This clonotype was seen more than once but under ten times. V usage is TRBV2 and J usage is TRBJ1-3, with D perhaps matching TRBD1 (6 bases). Between the trimmed V and J ends, which lost 1 base and 6 bases, there was a span of 13 bases. Looked up from germline, CDR1 is SNHLY and CDR2 is FYNNEI. This CDR3 is built from 15 residues. The DNA of the CDR3 is TGTGCCAGCAGTGAAGGCGCCAGGGGAATAAACACCATATATTTT. Residues: CASSEGARGINTIYF.

This clonotype has only a few counts. V gene TRBV5-1 combines with J gene TRBJ1-4; 7 nucleotides align to TRBD1. Trimming at V came to 2 bases and at J to 8 bases, leaving 12 bases not matched to a gene. The germline V gene has CDR1 SGHRS and CDR2 YFSETQ. CDR3 length: 16 amino acids. The CDR3 region has the DNA TGCGCCAGCAGCTTAGGTCAAGGGGGCGTGGGGGAAAAACTGTTTTTT. This sequence encodes CASSLGQGGVGEKLFF.

The sample holds many counts of this clonotype. The chain recombines TRBV4-1 with TRBJ2-1; tentatively, D is TRBD1 (6 bases). CDR3 length: 11 residues. Trimming shortened V by 4 bases and J by 12 bases, and 10 bases separated the two germline ends. Germline-derived CDR1 and CDR2 are MGHRA and YSYEKL. In nucleotides, the CDR3 is TGCGCCAGCAGCCGGGACATCTGGCAGTTCTTC. Translating gives CASSRDIWQFF.

This clonotype was found many times. The V and J genes are TRBV6-1 and TRBJ2-1; TRBD2 aligns across 9 bases. J lost 7 bases, V lost 4 bases, and 5 bases had no gene match. This CDR3 spans 14 amino acids. CDR1 and CDR2 (germline): MNHNS, SASEGT. The CDR3 loop reads CASSVSGSVNEQFF. The CDR3 nucleotides are TGTGCCAGCAGTGTTAGCGGGAGCGTTAATGAGCAGTTCTTC.

V usage is TRBV5-1 and J usage is TRBJ2-2; 13 nucleotides line up with TRBD2. Germline V CDR1 and CDR2: SGHRS, YFSETQ. V trimming: 4 bases; J trimming: 7 bases; junction bases outside the gene matches: 16. This CDR3 is built from 19 residues. The CDR3 spells CASSPMPRTSGGVGGELFF. DNA of the CDR3: TGCGCCAGCAGCCCGATGCCACGGACTAGCGGGGGAGTAGGCGGGGAGCTGTTTTTT.

Many counts were recorded for this clonotype. CDR3 region: CSVGRDRGIGEQYF. As DNA, the CDR3 is TGCAGCGTTGGGAGGGACAGGGGCATAGGCGAGCAGTACTTC. The chain is built from TRBV29-1 and TRBJ2-7, with 10 nucleotides matching TRBD1. Germline V gives CDR1 SQVTM, CDR2 ANQGSEA. Trimming took 4 bases from V and 6 from J; bases not matched to a gene: 9. The CDR3 is 14 amino acids.

This clonotype was detected a few times. Compared with germline, one end of the junction differs, possibly owing to a read error. The V call is TRBV25-1, the J call TRBJ2-3; D is undetermined. The CDR3 consists of 14 residues. In germline, CDR1 is MGHDK, CDR2 SYGVNS. The CDR3 sequence: CASRGPESTDMQYF. The CDR3 DNA follows: TGTGCCAGCAGGGGCCCCGAAAGCACAGATATGCAGTATTTT.

This clonotype was seen more than once but under ten times. This chain joins TRBV10-3 and TRBJ1-1; no clear D. The CDR3 consists of 14 residues. Germline V CDR1 and CDR2: ENHRY, SYGVKD. V gave up 2 bases and J gave up 0 bases, with 7 bases separating them. The CDR3 nucleotides read TGTGCCATCAGTGAGCCGGGCATGAACACTGAAGCTTTCTTT. Its translation: CAISEPGMNTEAFF.

This CDR3 reads CSAEQGGHFTEAFF. The CDR3 DNA is TGCAGTGCTGAGCAGGGGGGGCATTTCACTGAAGCTTTCTTT. The rearrangement uses TRBV20-1 and TRBJ1-1, with 7 bases that match TRBD1. The CDR3 consists of 14 residues. V dropped 5 bases and J dropped 4; count of bases not matched to a gene: 10. Per the germline V gene, CDR1 is DFQATT and CDR2 is SNEGSKA (reference sequence).

The V and J genes are TRBV6-1 and TRBJ2-1; the match to TRBD1 covers 9 bases. Germline V lookup: CDR1 MNHNS, CDR2 SASEGT. After removal of 5 bases from V and 8 bases from J, the junction contained 7 bases not matched to a gene. The CDR3 length is 14 residues. The CDR3 DNA follows: TGTGCCAGCAGTAGGACAGGGGAAACACATGAGCAGTTCTTC. This encodes CASSRTGETHEQFF.

The CDR3 region has the DNA TGTGCCAGCTTTGAAGACAGGGCTGGCGAGCAGTACTTC. Translation: CASFEDRAGEQYF. The chain carries TRBV2 and TRBJ2-7; 7 bases line up with TRBD1. CDR1 SNHLY and CDR2 FYNNEI come from the germline V gene. This CDR3 is 13 amino acids long. J lost 6 bases, V lost 8 bases, and 10 bases had no gene match.

This sequence joins TRBV12-3 or TRBV12-4 and TRBJ2-1; D gene uncertain. V was clipped by 7 bases and J by 9 bases, with 16 bases between them. The CDR3 covers 13 residues. This CDR3 is CASNNRALGEQFF. CDR3 sequence (DNA): TGTGCCAGCAACAACCGGGCCTTGGGTGAGCAGTTCTTC.

This clonotype was seen at least ten times. The chain employs TRBV4-1 and TRBJ1-4; no clear D gene. V was shortened by 6 bases and J by 8 bases, with 19 bases between the two germline ends. There are 15 residues in the CDR3. Germline V gene sequence: CDR1 MGHRA, CDR2 YSYEKL. Written as DNA, the CDR3 is TGCGCCAGCAGGGGAGAGGGTGGACCGGGGGAAAAACTGTTTTTT. As protein: CASRGEGGPGEKLFF.

There are a few counts of this clonotype. The gene calls are TRBV6-1 and TRBJ1-4; perhaps TRBD1 as D (6 bases). This CDR3 comprises 14 residues. Trimming took 7 bases from V and 7 from J, leaving 16 bases between them. Germline V gives CDR1 MNHNS, CDR2 SASEGT. The CDR3 DNA reads TGTGCCAGCACCTCGGACAGCCGACTTGAAAAACTGTTTTTT. It codes for CASTSDSRLEKLFF.

The genes are TRBV5-1 and TRBJ2-3; TRBD2 is a possible D gene (5 bases). Germline V gives CDR1 SGHRS, CDR2 YFSETQ. The CDR3 is made up of 14 amino acids. V shed 1 base and J shed 5 bases, with 11 bases lying between them. The CDR3 sequence is CASSLNGVLDTQYF. The DNA for the CDR3 is TGCGCCAGCAGCTTGAACGGGGTACTAGATACGCAGTATTTT.